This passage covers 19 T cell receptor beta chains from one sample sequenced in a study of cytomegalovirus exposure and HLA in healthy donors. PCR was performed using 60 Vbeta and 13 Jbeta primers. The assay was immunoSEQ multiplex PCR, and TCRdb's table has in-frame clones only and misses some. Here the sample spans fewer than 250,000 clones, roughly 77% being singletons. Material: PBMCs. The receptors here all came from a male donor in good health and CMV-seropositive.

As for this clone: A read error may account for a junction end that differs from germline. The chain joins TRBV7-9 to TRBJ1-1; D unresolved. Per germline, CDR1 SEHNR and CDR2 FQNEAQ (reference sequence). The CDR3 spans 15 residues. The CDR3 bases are TGTTCCAGCAGCCGCACGCAGGCTGGGCACACTGAAGCTTTCTTT. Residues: CSSSRTQAGHTEAFF.

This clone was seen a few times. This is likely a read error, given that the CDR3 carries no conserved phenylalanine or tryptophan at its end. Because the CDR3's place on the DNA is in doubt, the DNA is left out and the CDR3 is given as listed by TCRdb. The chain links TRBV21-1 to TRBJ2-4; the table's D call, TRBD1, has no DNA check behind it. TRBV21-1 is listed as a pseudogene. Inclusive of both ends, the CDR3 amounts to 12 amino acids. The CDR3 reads CASEGGRDRVDY.

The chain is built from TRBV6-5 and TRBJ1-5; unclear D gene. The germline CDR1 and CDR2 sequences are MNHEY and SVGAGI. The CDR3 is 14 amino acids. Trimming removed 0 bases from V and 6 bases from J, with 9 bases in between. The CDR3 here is CASSYSDAGQPQHF. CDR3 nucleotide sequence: TGTGCCAGCAGTTACTCGGACGCGGGTCAGCCCCAGCATTTT.

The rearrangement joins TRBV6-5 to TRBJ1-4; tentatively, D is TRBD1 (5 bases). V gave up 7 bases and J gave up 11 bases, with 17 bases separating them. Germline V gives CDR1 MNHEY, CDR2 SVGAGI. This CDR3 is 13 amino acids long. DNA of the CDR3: TGTGCCAGCATGGGGGGGGGAGGGGACAAACTGTTTTTT. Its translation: CASMGGGGDKLFF.

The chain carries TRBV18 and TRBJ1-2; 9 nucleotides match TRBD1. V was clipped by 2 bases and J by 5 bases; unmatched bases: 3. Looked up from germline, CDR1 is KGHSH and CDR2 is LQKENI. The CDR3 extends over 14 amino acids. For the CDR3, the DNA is TGTGCCAGCTCACCAGCCGGACAGGGGTATGGCTACACCTTC. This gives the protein CASSPAGQGYGYTF.

CDR3 residues: CASSSEGGYYGYTF. As DNA, the CDR3 is TGTGCCAGCAGCTCGGAGGGAGGGTACTATGGCTACACCTTC. V usage is TRBV5-4 and J usage is TRBJ1-2; unclear D gene. The germline V gene has CDR1 SGHNT and CDR2 YYREEE (reference sequence). V lost 3 bases to trimming and J lost 3 bases, with 12 bases between them. This CDR3 is built from 14 residues.

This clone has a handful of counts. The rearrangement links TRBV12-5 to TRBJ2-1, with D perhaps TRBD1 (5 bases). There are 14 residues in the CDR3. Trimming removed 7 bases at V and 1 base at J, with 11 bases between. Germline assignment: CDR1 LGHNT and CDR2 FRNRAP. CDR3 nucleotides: TGTGCTAGTGCCCGTGGACAATCCTACAATGAGCAGTTCTTC. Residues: CASARGQSYNEQFF.

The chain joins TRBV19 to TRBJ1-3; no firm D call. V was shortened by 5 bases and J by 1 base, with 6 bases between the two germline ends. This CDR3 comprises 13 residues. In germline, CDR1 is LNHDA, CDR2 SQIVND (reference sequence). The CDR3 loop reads CASSPFSGNTIYF. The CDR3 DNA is TGTGCCAGTAGTCCCTTTTCTGGAAACACCATATATTTT.

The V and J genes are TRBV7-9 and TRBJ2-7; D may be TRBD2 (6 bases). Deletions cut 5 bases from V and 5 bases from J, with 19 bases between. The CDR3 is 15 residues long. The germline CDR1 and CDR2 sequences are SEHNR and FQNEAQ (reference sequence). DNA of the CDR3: TGTGCCAGCAGCCCGAGGGGCGGGATTGACAACGAGCAGTACTTC. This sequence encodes CASSPRGGIDNEQYF. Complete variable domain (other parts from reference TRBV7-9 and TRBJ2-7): DTGVSQNPRHKITKRGQNVTFRCDPISEHNRLYWYRQTLGQGPEFLTYFQNEAQLEKSRLLSDRFSAERPKGSFSTLEIQRTEQGDSAMYLCASSPRGGIDNEQYFGPGTRLTVT.

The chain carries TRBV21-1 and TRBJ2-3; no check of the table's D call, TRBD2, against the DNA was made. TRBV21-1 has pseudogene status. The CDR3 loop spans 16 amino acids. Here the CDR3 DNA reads TGTGCCAGGGGCGCGGGTATAGCGAATGACACAGATACGCAGTATTTT. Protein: CARGAGIANDTDTQYF.

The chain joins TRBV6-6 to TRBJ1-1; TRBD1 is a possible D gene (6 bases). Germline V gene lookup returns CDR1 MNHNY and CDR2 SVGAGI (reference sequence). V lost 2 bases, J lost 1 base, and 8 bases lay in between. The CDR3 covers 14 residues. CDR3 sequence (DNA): TGTGCCAGCAGTTACCCACAGGGGAACACTGAAGCTTTCTTT. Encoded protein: CASSYPQGNTEAFF.

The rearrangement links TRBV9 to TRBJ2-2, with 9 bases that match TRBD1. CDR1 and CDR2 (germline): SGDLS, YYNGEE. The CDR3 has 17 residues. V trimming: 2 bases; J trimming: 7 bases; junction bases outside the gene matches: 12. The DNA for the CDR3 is TGTGCCAGCAGCGTCGGTGGGACAGGGATTTTGGGCGGGGAGCTGTTTTTT. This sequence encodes CASSVGGTGILGGELFF.

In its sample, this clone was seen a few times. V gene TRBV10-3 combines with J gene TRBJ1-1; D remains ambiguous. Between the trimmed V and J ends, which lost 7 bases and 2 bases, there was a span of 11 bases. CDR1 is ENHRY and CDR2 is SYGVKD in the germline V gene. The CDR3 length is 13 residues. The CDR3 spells CAIKQTPNTEAFF. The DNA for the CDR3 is TGTGCCATCAAACAGACACCCAACACTGAAGCTTTCTTT.

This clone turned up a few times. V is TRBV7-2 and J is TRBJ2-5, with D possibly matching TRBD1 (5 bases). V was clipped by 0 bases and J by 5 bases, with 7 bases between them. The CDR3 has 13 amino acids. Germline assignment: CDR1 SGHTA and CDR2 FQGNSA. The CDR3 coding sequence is TGTGCCAGCAGCTTAGCCGCAGGGGAGACCCAGTACTTC. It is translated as CASSLAAGETQYF.

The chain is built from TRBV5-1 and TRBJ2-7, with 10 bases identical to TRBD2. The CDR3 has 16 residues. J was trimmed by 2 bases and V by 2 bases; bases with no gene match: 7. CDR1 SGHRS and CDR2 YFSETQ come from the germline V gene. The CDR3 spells CASSLTGTSETYEQYF. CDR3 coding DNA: TGCGCCAGCAGCTTAACCGGGACTAGCGAAACCTACGAGCAGTACTTC.

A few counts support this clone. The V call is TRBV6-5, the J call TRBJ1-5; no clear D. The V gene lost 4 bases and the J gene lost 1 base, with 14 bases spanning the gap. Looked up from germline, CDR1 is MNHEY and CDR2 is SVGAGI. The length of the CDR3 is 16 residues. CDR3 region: CASSSQDSGSNQPQHF. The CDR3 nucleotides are TGTGCCAGCAGTTCTCAGGATTCGGGAAGCAATCAGCCCCAGCATTTT.

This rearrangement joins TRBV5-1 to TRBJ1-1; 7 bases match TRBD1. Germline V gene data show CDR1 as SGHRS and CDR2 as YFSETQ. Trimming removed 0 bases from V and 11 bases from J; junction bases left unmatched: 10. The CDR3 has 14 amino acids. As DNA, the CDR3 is TGCGCCAGCAGCTTGGGACAGGGTCTGGATAGGGCTTTCTTT. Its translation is CASSLGQGLDRAFF.

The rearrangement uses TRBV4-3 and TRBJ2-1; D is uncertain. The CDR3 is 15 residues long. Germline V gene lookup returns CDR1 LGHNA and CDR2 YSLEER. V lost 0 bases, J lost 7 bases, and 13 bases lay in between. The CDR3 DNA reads TGCGCCAGCAGCCAAGAAAGATGGTCCAGGAATGAGCAGTTCTTC. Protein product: CASSQERWSRNEQFF.

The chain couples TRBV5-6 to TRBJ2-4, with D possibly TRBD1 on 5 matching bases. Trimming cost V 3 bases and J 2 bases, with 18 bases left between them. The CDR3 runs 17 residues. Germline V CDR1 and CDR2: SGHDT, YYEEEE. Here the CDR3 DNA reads TGTGCCAGCAGCTCAAGGCCGCTAGGGGTCACCAAAAACATTCAGTACTTC. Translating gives CASSSRPLGVTKNIQYF.